This passage covers 12 T cell receptor beta chains from one sample sequenced in a study of T cell responses to AZD1222 COVID-19 vaccine. The repertoire was sequenced with immunoSEQ multiplex PCR; TCRdb's copy has only in-frame clones and lacks some. Seen here are 120,000 to 150,000 clones, approximately 90% observed once, and the top ten hold around 5.2%. The specimen comprised peripheral blood, sampled on day 0 of AZD1222 vaccination. The receptors were gathered from an adult in good health.

The V gene is TRBV4-3, the J gene TRBJ1-2, with a tentative D call TRBD1 (5 bases). There are 16 residues in the CDR3. Germline assignment: CDR1 LGHNA and CDR2 YSLEER. Trimming took 0 bases from V and 2 from J, leaving 13 bases between them. The CDR3 DNA is TGCGCCAGCAGCCAAGACCTGGGGGGGATCAACTATGGCTACACCTTC. Translation: CASSQDLGGINYGYTF.

V usage is TRBV9 and J usage is TRBJ1-2, with D unresolved. This CDR3 is 14 amino acids long. From germline, CDR1 is SGDLS and CDR2 YYNGEE. V lost 4 bases and J 4 bases, leaving 14 bases between the germline ends. The CDR3 bases are TGTGCCAGCAGCCCCGAAGCGGCCGGCTATGGCTACACCTTC. Translation gives CASSPEAAGYGYTF.

The V and J genes are TRBV12-3 or TRBV12-4 and TRBJ1-2; D call uncertain. Trimming shortened V by 4 bases and J by 1 base, and 7 bases separated the two germline ends. This CDR3 spans 13 amino acids. CDR3 region: CASSSAVNYGYTF. The CDR3 DNA is TGTGCCAGCAGTTCGGCCGTTAACTATGGCTACACCTTC.

This chain connects TRBV2 to TRBJ1-2; possible D gene TRBD1, 5 bases. CDR3 length: 12 amino acids. Trimming left V 3 bases short and J 6 bases short, with 8 bases between. From germline, CDR1 is SNHLY and CDR2 FYNNEI. The CDR3 protein is CASSERGDGYTF. The CDR3, as DNA: TGTGCCAGCAGTGAGCGGGGGGATGGCTACACCTTC.

The chain uses TRBV27 and TRBJ2-5; D call uncertain. Trimming pared 3 bases from V and 3 bases from J, leaving 14 bases between. This CDR3 contains 15 residues. Germline CDR1 is MNHEY and CDR2 is SMNVEV (reference sequence). The CDR3 sequence is CASSFWVGEEETQYF. DNA for the CDR3: TGTGCCAGCAGTTTTTGGGTCGGAGAGGAAGAGACCCAGTACTTC.

The chain is built from TRBV7-8 and TRBJ1-5; D uncertain. Between the trimmed V and J ends, which lost 5 bases and 3 bases, there was a span of 17 bases. This CDR3 has 16 amino acids. Looked up from germline, CDR1 is SGHVS and CDR2 is FQNEAQ. CDR3 in amino acids: CASSPPGYRFNQPQHF. The CDR3 nucleotides are TGTGCCAGCAGCCCCCCCGGGTATAGGTTCAATCAGCCCCAGCATTTT.

The CDR3 loop reads CASSRTGHGYTF. The DNA for the CDR3 is TGTGCCAGCAGCCGGACAGGGCATGGCTACACCTTC. The chain recombines TRBV3-1 (or the pseudogene TRBV3-2) with TRBJ1-2; 8 bases are shared with TRBD1. There are 12 residues in the CDR3. Germline V gene lookup returns CDR1 LGHDT and CDR2 YNNKEL (reference sequence). The trim removed 4 bases at V and 6 bases at J, leaving 1 base unmatched.

The gene calls are TRBV6-2 or TRBV6-3 and TRBJ2-7; TRBD2 aligns across 7 bases. CDR1 and CDR2 from the germline V gene are MNHEY and SVGEGT. V lost 2 bases, J lost 0 bases, and 10 bases stayed unmatched. This CDR3 is built from 17 residues. CDR3 bases: TGTGCCAGCAGTTACCGAAATCTAGCGGACCACTCCTACGAGCAGTACTTC. This sequence encodes CASSYRNLADHSYEQYF.

The chain recombines TRBV9 with TRBJ1-5; TRBD1 might be the D (6 bases). Germline assignment: CDR1 SGDLS and CDR2 YYNGEE. V shed 0 bases and J shed 4 bases, with 8 bases lying between them. The CDR3 has 14 amino acids. In DNA form, the CDR3 reads TGTGCCAGCAGCGTAGGGGGGCGGAATCAGCCCCAGCATTTT. This gives the protein CASSVGGRNQPQHF.

The CDR3 bases are TGCAGCGTCCAAGGGGACCCAGCCTACGAGCAGTACTTC. Translating gives CSVQGDPAYEQYF. This sequence joins TRBV29-1 and TRBJ2-7; D may be TRBD1 or TRBD2 (5 bases each). The CDR3 loop spans 13 amino acids. Germline CDR1 SQVTM, CDR2 ANQGSEA. The V end lost 6 bases, the J end lost 2 bases, and 14 bases lay between the germline ends.

The chain combines TRBV28 with TRBJ1-6; D unclear. Germline V gene sequence: CDR1 MDHEN, CDR2 SYDVKM. The CDR3 spans 15 residues. V was clipped by 3 bases and J by 0 bases, with 6 bases between them. The CDR3 spells CASSFVSSYNSPLHF. CDR3 sequence (DNA): TGTGCCAGCAGTTTTGTAAGCTCCTATAATTCACCCCTCCACTTT.

The rearrangement links TRBV10-3 to TRBJ1-2; D is ambiguous. V was clipped by 4 bases and J by 4 bases, with 10 bases between them. CDR3 length: 13 residues. Per germline, CDR1 ENHRY and CDR2 SYGVKD. The CDR3 sequence: CAISADSGYGYTF. The CDR3 nucleotides read TGTGCCATCAGTGCCGATTCCGGCTATGGCTACACCTTC.